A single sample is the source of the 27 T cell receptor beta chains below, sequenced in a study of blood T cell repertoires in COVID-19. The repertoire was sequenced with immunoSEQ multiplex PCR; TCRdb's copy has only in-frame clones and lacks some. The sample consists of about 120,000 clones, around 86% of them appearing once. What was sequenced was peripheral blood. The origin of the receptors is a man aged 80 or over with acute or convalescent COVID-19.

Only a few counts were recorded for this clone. The CDR3, as DNA: TGCGCCAGCAGCCAAGAGGGGCGGGGTCAAGAGACCCAGTACTTC. Its translation: CASSQEGRGQETQYF. The rearrangement links TRBV4-1 to TRBJ2-5; perhaps TRBD2 as D (6 bases). Germline CDR1 MGHRA, CDR2 YSYEKL. The CDR3 loop spans 15 amino acids. Trimming cost V 0 bases and J 2 bases, with 10 bases left between them.

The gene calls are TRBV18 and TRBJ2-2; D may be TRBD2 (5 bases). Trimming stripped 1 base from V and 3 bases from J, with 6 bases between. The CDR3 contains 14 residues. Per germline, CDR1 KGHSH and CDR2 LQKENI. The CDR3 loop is CASSPRRDTGELFF. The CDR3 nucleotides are TGTGCCAGCTCACCACGGCGGGACACCGGGGAGCTGTTTTTT.

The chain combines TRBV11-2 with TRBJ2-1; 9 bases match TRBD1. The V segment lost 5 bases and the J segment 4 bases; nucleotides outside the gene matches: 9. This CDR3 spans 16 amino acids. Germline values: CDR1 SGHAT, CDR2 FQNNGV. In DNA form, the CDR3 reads TGTGCCAGCAGCGTCACCGGGACAGGGAGATACAATGAGCAGTTCTTC. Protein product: CASSVTGTGRYNEQFF.

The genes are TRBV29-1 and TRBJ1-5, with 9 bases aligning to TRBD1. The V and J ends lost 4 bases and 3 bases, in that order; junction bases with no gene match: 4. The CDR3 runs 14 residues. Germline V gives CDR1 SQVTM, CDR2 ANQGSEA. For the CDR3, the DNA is TGCAGCGTTGGAACAGGGGGCCCCAATCAGCCCCAGCATTTT. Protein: CSVGTGGPNQPQHF.

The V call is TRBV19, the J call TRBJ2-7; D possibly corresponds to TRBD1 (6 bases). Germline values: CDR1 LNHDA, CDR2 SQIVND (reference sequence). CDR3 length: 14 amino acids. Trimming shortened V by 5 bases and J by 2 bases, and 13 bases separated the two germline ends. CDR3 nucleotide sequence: TGTGCCAGTAGTCGGACAGTCGCCACCTACGAGCAGTACTTC. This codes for CASSRTVATYEQYF.

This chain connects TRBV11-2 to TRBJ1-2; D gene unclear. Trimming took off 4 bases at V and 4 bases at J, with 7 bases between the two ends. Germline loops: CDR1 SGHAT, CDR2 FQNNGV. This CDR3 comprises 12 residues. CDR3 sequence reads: CASSSGTYGYTF. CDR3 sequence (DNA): TGTGCCAGCAGCTCAGGTACCTATGGCTACACCTTC.

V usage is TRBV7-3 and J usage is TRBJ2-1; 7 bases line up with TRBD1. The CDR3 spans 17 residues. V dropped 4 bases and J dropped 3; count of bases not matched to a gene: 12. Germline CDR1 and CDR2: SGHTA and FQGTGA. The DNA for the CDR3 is TGTGCCAGCAGCTCCACCCTCGACAGGGTGAACTACAATGAGCAGTTCTTC. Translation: CASSSTLDRVNYNEQFF.

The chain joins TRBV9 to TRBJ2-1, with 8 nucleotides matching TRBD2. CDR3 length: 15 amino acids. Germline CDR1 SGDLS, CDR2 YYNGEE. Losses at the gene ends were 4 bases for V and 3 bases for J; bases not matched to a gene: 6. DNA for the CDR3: TGTGCCAGCAGCACCCGACTAGCGAGCTACAATGAGCAGTTCTTC. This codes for CASSTRLASYNEQFF. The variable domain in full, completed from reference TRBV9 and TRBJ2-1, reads DSGVTQTPKHLITATGQRVTLRCSPRSGDLSVYWYQQSLDQGLQFLIQYYNGEERAKGNILERFSAQQFPDLHSELNLSSLELGDSALYFCASSTRLASYNEQFFGPGTRLTVL.

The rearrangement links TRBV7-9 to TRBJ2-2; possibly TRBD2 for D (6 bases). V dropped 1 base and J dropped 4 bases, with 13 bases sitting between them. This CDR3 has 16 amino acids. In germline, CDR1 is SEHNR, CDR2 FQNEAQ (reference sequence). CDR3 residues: CASSLGSGVVTGELFF. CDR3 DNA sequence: TGTGCCAGCAGCTTAGGGTCGGGAGTGGTCACCGGGGAGCTGTTTTTT.

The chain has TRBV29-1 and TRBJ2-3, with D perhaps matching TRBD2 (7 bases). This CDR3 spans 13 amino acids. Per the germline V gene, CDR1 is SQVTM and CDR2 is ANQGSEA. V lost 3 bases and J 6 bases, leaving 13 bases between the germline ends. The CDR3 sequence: CSVDRGGGDTQYF. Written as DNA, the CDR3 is TGCAGCGTTGATAGGGGGGGCGGGGATACGCAGTATTTT.

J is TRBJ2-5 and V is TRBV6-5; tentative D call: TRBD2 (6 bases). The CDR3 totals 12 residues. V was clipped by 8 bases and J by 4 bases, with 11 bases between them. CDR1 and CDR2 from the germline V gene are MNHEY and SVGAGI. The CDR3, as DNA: TGTGCCAGCCCGACGGAGGGAGAGACCCAGTACTTC. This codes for CASPTEGETQYF.

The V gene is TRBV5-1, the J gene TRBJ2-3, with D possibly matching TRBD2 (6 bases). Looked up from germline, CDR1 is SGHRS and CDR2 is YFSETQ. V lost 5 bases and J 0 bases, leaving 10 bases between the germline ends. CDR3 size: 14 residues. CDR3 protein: CASRLAHSTDTQYF. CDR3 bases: TGCGCCAGCAGGCTAGCGCATAGCACAGATACGCAGTATTTT.

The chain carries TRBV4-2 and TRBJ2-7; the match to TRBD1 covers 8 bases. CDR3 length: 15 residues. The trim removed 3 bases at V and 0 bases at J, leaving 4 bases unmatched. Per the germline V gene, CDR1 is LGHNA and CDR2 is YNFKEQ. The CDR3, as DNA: TGTGCCAGCAGCCAGACAGGGGCCAACTCCTACGAGCAGTACTTC. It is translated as CASSQTGANSYEQYF.

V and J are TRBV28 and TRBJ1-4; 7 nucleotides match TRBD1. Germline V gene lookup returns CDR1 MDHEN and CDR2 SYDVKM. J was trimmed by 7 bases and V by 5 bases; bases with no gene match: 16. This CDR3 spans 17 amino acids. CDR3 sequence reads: CASSPTGGQQGSEKLFF. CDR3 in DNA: TGTGCCAGCAGTCCCACCGGAGGGCAACAGGGGAGTGAAAAACTGTTTTTT.

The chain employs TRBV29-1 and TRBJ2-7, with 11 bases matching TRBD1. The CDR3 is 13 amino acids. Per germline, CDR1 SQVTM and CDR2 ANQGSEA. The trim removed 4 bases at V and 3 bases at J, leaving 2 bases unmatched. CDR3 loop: CSVGGTGGYEQYF. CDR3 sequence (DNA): TGCAGCGTTGGCGGGACAGGGGGCTACGAGCAGTACTTC.

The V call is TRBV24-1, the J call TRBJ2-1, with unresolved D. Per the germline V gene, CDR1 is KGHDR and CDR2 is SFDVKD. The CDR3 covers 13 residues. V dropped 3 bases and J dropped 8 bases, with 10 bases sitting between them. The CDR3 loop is CATSDPLFDEQFF. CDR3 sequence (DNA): TGTGCCACCAGTGATCCCTTATTCGATGAGCAGTTCTTC.

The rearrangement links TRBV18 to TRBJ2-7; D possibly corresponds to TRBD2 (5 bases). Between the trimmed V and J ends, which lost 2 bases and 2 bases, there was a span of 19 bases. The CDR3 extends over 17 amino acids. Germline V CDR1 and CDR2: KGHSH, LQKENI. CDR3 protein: CASSPGGSNSPTYEQYF. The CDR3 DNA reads TGTGCCAGCTCACCAGGAGGTAGTAACAGTCCGACCTACGAGCAGTACTTC.

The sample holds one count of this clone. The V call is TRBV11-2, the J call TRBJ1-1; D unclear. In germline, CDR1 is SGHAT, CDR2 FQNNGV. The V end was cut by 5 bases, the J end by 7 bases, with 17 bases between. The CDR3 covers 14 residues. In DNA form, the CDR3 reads TGTGCCAGCAGCCCCATTTTCGGGGTGGGTGAAGCTTTCTTT. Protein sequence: CASSPIFGVGEAFF.

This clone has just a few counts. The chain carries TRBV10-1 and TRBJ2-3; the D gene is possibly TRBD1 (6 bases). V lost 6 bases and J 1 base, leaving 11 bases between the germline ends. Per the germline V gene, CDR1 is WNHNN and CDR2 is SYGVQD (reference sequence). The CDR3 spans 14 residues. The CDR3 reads CASSLTGRTDTQYF. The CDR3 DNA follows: TGCGCCAGCAGCTTGACAGGTCGCACAGATACGCAGTATTTT.

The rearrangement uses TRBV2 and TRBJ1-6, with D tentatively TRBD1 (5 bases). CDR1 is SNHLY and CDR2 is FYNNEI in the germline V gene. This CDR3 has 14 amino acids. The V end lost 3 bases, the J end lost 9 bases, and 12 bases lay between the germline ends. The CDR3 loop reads CASSDRQGSSPLHF. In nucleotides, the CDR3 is TGTGCCAGCAGTGATCGGCAGGGTAGTTCACCCCTCCACTTT.

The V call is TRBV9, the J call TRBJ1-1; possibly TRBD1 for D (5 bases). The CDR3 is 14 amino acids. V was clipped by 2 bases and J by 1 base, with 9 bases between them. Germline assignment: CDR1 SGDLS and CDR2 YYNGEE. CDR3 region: CASSVFQGNTEAFF. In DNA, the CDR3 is TGTGCCAGCAGCGTGTTCCAGGGGAACACTGAAGCTTTCTTT.

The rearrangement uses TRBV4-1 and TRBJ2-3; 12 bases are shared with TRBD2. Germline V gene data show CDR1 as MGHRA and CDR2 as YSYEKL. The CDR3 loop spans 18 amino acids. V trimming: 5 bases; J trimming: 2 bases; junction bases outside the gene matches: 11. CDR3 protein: CASSLGLAGSSPTDTQYF. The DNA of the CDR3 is TGCGCCAGCAGCTTAGGACTAGCGGGGAGCTCCCCCACAGATACGCAGTATTTT.

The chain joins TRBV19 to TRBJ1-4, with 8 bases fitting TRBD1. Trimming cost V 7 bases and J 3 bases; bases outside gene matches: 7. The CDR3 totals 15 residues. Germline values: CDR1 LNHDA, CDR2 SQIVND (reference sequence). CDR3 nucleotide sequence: TGTGCCAGTACCCCCCTGGACAGGGCTAATGAAAAACTGTTTTTT. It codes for CASTPLDRANEKLFF.

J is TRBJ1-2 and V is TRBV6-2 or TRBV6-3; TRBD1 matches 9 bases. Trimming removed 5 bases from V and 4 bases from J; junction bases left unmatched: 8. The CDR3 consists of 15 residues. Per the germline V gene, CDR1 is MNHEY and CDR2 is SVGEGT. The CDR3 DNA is TGTGCCAGCAGTCGTGGGACAGGGAATGGCTATGGCTACACCTTC. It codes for CASSRGTGNGYGYTF.

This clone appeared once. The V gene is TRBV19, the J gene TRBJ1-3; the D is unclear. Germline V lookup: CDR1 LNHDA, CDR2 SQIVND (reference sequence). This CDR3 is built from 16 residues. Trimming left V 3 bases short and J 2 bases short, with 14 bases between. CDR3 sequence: CASSIGFGDPGNTIYF. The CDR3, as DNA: TGTGCCAGTAGTATCGGTTTCGGGGATCCTGGAAACACCATATATTTT.

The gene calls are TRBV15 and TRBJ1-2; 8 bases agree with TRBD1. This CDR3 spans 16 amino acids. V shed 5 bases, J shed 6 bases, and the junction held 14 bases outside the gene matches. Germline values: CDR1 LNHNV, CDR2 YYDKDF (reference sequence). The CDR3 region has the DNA TGTGCCACCAGCCCCCTGGGGCCCTCAGGGGGCGATGGCTACACCTTC. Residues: CATSPLGPSGGDGYTF. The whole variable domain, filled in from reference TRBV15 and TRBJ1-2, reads DAMVIQNPRYQVTQFGKPVTLSCSQTLNHNVMYWYQQKSSQAPKLLFHYYDKDFNNEADTPDNFQSRRPNTSFCFLDIRSPGLGDTAMYLCATSPLGPSGGDGYTFGSGTRLTVV.

DNA of the CDR3: TGTGCCAGCAGCTTAGGGCGCGGGGGCTTCAATGAGCAGTTCTTC. Protein sequence: CASSLGRGGFNEQFF. The chain joins TRBV11-3 to TRBJ2-1; a weak D match, TRBD2 (7 bases). Trimming took 1 base from V and 6 from J, leaving 13 bases between them. CDR3 length: 15 residues. The V gene's germline CDR1 is SGHNT and CDR2 YENEEA.